A selection of T cell receptor beta chains follows, all from one sample in a study of metastatic and nonmetastatic thyroid tumors. TCRdb re-called clones via MiXCR from the PCR reads. Of about 69,000 clones in the sample, approximately 15% were seen once. Specimen: blood. The receptors were gathered from a male donor with papillary thyroid cancer or a benign thyroid nodule (not recorded which). Some clones in this sample may be carry-over from other donors' samples. CDR3s include the opening cysteine and the closing phenylalanine or tryptophan. A D gene is named only where the DNA matches it firmly. Some rows mark clone size as missing; the rest say once, few, many or name a class of expanded clone.

v_gene	abundance	d_gene	j_gene	CDR3nt	CDR3aa
TRBV9	many	NA	TRBJ2-3	TGTGCCAGCAGTACAGGGAACGAAGATACGCAGTATTTT	CASSTGNEDTQYF
TRBV12-3/TRBV12-4	NA	TRBD1	TRBJ1-6	TGTGCCAGCAGTTCCTGGGACAGGCTAGTCTCCTATAATTCACCCCTCCACTTT	CASSSWDRLVSYNSPLHF
TRBV28	many	NA	TRBJ2-5	TGTGCCAGCAGCCTATCGACGGAGGCTATAGAGACCCAGTACTTC	CASSLSTEAIETQYF
TRBV12-3/TRBV12-4	few	NA	TRBJ2-7	TGTGCCAGCAGCTCCTACTACGAGCAGTACTTC	CASSSYYEQYF
TRBV29-1	few	TRBD1	TRBJ1-2	TGCAGCGTTGAAGGAGGGAGGGGGCGGAACTATGGCTACACCTTC	CSVEGGRGRNYGYTF
TRBV12-3/TRBV12-4	many	TRBD2	TRBJ2-3	TGTGCCAGCGAGCGGGACGCCCCAGATACGCAGTATTTT	CASERDAPDTQYF
TRBV19	NA	NA	TRBJ1-1	TGTGCCAGTAGTATAGGGACAGTTGGCACTGAAGCTTTCTTT	CASSIGTVGTEAFF
TRBV19	many	TRBD1	TRBJ2-3	TGTGCCAGTAGTACTTCGACAGGGGGTGGCACAGATACGCAGTATTTT	CASSTSTGGGTDTQYF
TRBV6-1	many	TRBD1	TRBJ1-2	TGTGCCAGCAGTGCAATAGGACAGGACTATGGCTACACCTTC	CASSAIGQDYGYTF
TRBV7-2	many	TRBD2	TRBJ2-1	TGTGCCAGCAGCTTCACTAGCGGGAACAATGAGCAGTTCTTC	CASSFTSGNNEQFF
TRBV6-1	many	TRBD1	TRBJ2-7	TGTGCCAGCAGTACTGGGACAGGGGGCAATGGAGCCTACGAGCAGTACTTC	CASSTGTGGNGAYEQYF
TRBV7-2	many	NA	TRBJ1-1	TGTGCCAGCAGCATCGTCGGACAGTCTGAAGCTTTCTTT	CASSIVGQSEAFF
TRBV20-1	many	TRBD1	TRBJ1-2	TGCAGTGCTAGAGTCCCAGGGGGCGCGTATGGCTACACCTTC	CSARVPGGAYGYTF
TRBV27	NA	NA	TRBJ2-5	TGTGACAGCAGTCCTCTCGGGGAGACCAAGTACTTC	CDSSPLGETKYF
TRBV6-1	many	TRBD1	TRBJ1-3	TGTGCCAGCAGCCGAGGACAGGGGGCAAACACCATATATTTT	CASSRGQGANTIYF
TRBV12-3/TRBV12-4	many	TRBD2	TRBJ2-3	TGTGCCAGCAGTACCGGACTAGCGGGCGCAGATACGCAGTATTTT	CASSTGLAGADTQYF
TRBV25-1	many	NA	TRBJ1-6	TGTGCCAGCATGGGGCCTCTTAATTCACCCCTCCACTTT	CASMGPLNSPLHF
TRBV6-2/TRBV6-3	NA	NA	TRBJ1-2	TGTGCCAGCAGTTACTCAATCTGTCGGGGGGCGGATGTCTACACCTTC	CASSYSICRGADVYTF
TRBV6-1	many	TRBD2	TRBJ2-2	TGTGCCAGCAGGGCCGGGACTAGCGGAACCGGGGAGCTGTTTTTT	CASRAGTSGTGELFF
TRBV7-2	NA	TRBD1	TRBJ1-3	TGTGCCAGCAGCTCAGGGGGCAAGACTGGAAACACCATATATTTT	CASSSGGKTGNTIYF
TRBV11-2	many	NA	TRBJ2-7	TGTGCCAGCAGCTTAATAAAATACGTTGCCCCCGAGCAGTACTTC	CASSLIKYVAPEQYF
TRBV19	NA	TRBD2	TRBJ2-1	TGTGCCATTAGTATGACTAGCTGCTCCTACAATGAGCAGTTCTTC	CAISMTSCSYNEQFF
TRBV19	many	TRBD2	TRBJ2-3	TGTGCCAGTAGCGATAGCGGGAGGGTCACAGATACGCAGTATTTT	CASSDSGRVTDTQYF
TRBV5-5	many	NA	TRBJ2-4	TGTGCCAGCAGCACCTCGGGGGCCAAAAACATTCAGTACTTC	CASSTSGAKNIQYF
TRBV7-2	many	NA	TRBJ1-1	TGTGCCAGCAGCTTATTTGGGCCGGGGACTAACACTGAAGCTTTCTTT	CASSLFGPGTNTEAFF
TRBV11-2	NA	TRBD2	TRBJ2-1	TGTGCCAGCAGCTATACGAGCGGGAGTAGGAATGAGCAGTTCTTC	CASSYTSGSRNEQFF
TRBV4-3	NA	TRBD1	TRBJ2-1	TGCGCCAGCAGCTTTCGACAGGGTGGCGATGAGCAGTTCTTC	CASSFRQGGDEQFF